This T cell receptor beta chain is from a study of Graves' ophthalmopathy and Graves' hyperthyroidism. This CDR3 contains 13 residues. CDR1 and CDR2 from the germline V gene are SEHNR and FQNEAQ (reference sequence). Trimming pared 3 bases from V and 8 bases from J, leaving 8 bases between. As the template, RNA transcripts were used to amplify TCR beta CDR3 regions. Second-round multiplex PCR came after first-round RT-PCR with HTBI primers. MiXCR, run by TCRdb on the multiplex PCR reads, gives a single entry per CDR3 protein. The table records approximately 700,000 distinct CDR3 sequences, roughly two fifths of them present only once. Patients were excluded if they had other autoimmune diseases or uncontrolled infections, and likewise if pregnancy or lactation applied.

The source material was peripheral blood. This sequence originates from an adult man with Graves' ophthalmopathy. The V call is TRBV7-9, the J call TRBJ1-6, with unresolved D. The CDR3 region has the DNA TGTGCCAGCAGCTTCCGGACTGATTCACCCCTCCACTTT. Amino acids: CASSFRTDSPLHF.